The rows below give T cell receptor beta chains drawn from one sample of a study of blood T cells in healthy people across ages. TCRdb analysed the 5' RACE reads with MiXCR anew, one entry per CDR3 protein. The data show nearly 1 million distinct CDR3 sequences, just over 50% seen once. The sequencing sample was made of blood. All receptors come from a woman aged 55 to 70 in good health. CDR3s include the opening cysteine and the closing phenylalanine or tryptophan. A D gene is named only where the DNA matches it firmly. Not every row has a clone size; where given, it reads once, few, many or a size class.

D: -; size: few; V: TRBV21-1; length: 22; J: TRBJ2-7; DNA: TGTGCCAGCACCGACGGGACAGGTCCGGGACTAGCGACCGAAGCTCAGATTTACGAGCAGTACTTC; CDR3: CASTDGTGPGLATEAQIYEQYF
D: TRBD2; size: few; V: TRBV20-1; length: 17; J: TRBJ2-7; DNA: TGCAGTGCTAGAGATTTTCGGACTAGCGGGAGTATCTACGAGCAGTACTTC; CDR3: CSARDFRTSGSIYEQYF
D: TRBD1; size: few; V: TRBV14; length: 17; J: TRBJ1-4; DNA: TGTGCCAGCAGCCAAGATAACCTCGGGACAGTGAATGAAAAACTGTTTTTT; CDR3: CASSQDNLGTVNEKLFF
D: TRBD1; size: few; V: TRBV27; length: 13; J: TRBJ2-7; DNA: TGTGCCAGCAGTTTACATAACAGGGGAGAGCAGTACTTC; CDR3: CASSLHNRGEQYF
D: TRBD1; size: -; V: TRBV5-6; length: 14; J: TRBJ2-1; DNA: TGTGCCAGCAGACGCGGGACAGGAATCAATGAGCAGTTCTTT; CDR3: CASRRGTGINEQFF
D: TRBD2; size: few; V: TRBV20-1; length: 18; J: TRBJ2-7; DNA: TGCAGTGCTAGACAAAATCCCGGGACTAGCGGGAGGGCCCACGAGCAGTACTTC; CDR3: CSARQNPGTSGRAHEQYF
D: TRBD1; size: -; V: TRBV7-9; length: 15; J: TRBJ2-1; DNA: TGTGCCAGCAGCTCGCAGGGACAGGTTCCCCATGAGCAGTTCTTC; CDR3: CASSSQGQVPHEQFF
D: -; size: -; V: TRBV5-5; length: 14; J: TRBJ2-1; DNA: TGTGCCAGCAGCTTGGTGGCAGTAGTGTGGGAGCAGTTCTTC; CDR3: CASSLVAVVWEQFF
D: TRBD1; size: once; V: TRBV2; length: 15; J: TRBJ2-3; DNA: TGTGCCAGCAGTGACCCAGGGGGCGGAACAGATACGCAGTATTTT; CDR3: CASSDPGGGTDTQYF
D: -; size: few; V: TRBV2; length: 14; J: TRBJ1-1; DNA: TGTGCCAGCAGTGACCAGGGGTGGAACACTGAAGCTTTCTTT; CDR3: CASSDQGWNTEAFF
D: -; size: -; V: TRBV28; length: 15; J: TRBJ2-7; DNA: TGTGCCAGCAGTTGCTCTAGAAAGGGAATTTACGAGCAGTACTTC; CDR3: CASSCSRKGIYEQYF
D: -; size: -; V: TRBV12-3/TRBV12-4; length: 14; J: TRBJ2-1; DNA: TGTGCCAGCAGTTTGGGGATCATACCCAATGAGCAGTTCTTC; CDR3: CASSLGIIPNEQFF
D: TRBD2; size: -; V: TRBV6-4; length: 13; J: TRBJ2-7; DNA: TGTGCCAGCAGTCCGGAGCGGGGGTATGCCCAGTACTTC; CDR3: CASSPERGYAQYF
D: -; size: few; V: TRBV5-1; length: 14; J: TRBJ2-5; DNA: TGCGCCAGCAGCTTGGTTCCCGACCAAGAGACCCAGTACTTC; CDR3: CASSLVPDQETQYF
D: -; size: -; V: TRBV20-1; length: 12; J: TRBJ1-5; DNA: TGCAGTGCTACCACAGGGACTCAGCCCCAGCATTTT; CDR3: CSATTGTQPQHF
D: -; size: -; V: TRBV5-1; length: 13; J: TRBJ2-1; DNA: TGCGCCAGCAGCTTGGATGCCCAGGGGAAGCAGTTCTTC; CDR3: CASSLDAQGKQFF
D: TRBD2; size: few; V: TRBV12-3/TRBV12-4; length: 19; J: TRBJ2-5; DNA: TGTGCCAGCAGTGGATTAACTCCTGGCGGGAGGTCCTCCCCAGAGACCCAGTACTTC; CDR3: CASSGLTPGGRSSPETQYF
D: TRBD1; size: -; V: TRBV4-1; length: 16; J: TRBJ1-1; DNA: TGCGCCAGCAGCCGACCGGGACAGGGGAGGGGCACTGAAGCTTTCTTT; CDR3: CASSRPGQGRGTEAFF
D: -; size: -; V: TRBV6-2/TRBV6-3; length: 14; J: TRBJ2-7; DNA: TGTGCCAGTTTAACCTTAGCGTCGGGTTACGAGCAGTACTTC; CDR3: CASLTLASGYEQYF
D: TRBD2; size: -; V: TRBV4-3; length: 15; J: TRBJ2-3; DNA: TGCGCCAGCAGCCAAGATAGCGGGGGTAAAGATACGCAGTATTTT; CDR3: CASSQDSGGKDTQYF
D: TRBD1; size: few; V: TRBV11-2; length: 15; J: TRBJ2-3; DNA: TGTGCCAGCAGCCGAACAGGGGGCGCGTCCGATACGCAGTATTTT; CDR3: CASSRTGGASDTQYF
D: TRBD2; size: few; V: TRBV9; length: 15; J: TRBJ2-1; DNA: TGTGCCAGCAGCGAACAGCGGGACCTAGCCAATGAGCAGTTCTTC; CDR3: CASSEQRDLANEQFF
D: TRBD2; size: -; V: TRBV14; length: 15; J: TRBJ2-7; DNA: TGTGCCAGCAGCCAAGTTCCAGCGGGAGTCGTCGAGCAGTACTTC; CDR3: CASSQVPAGVVEQYF
D: -; size: -; V: TRBV27; length: 15; J: TRBJ2-7; DNA: TGTGCCAGCAGAGGACACTCTACCGCAGACTACGAGCAGTACTTC; CDR3: CASRGHSTADYEQYF
D: TRBD2; size: -; V: TRBV29-1; length: 13; J: TRBJ2-5; DNA: TGCAGCGTTGAGGGACTAGTAACCGAGACCCAGTACTTC; CDR3: CSVEGLVTETQYF
D: -; size: -; V: TRBV6-6; length: 15; J: TRBJ2-3; DNA: TGTGCCAGCAGGCGGCGAGCAGGGGGCACAGATACGCAGTATTTT; CDR3: CASRRRAGGTDTQYF
D: -; size: -; V: TRBV4-1; length: 18; J: TRBJ2-4; DNA: TGCGCCAGCAGCCAAGCTCCGGTCCCCCTCAGGATGAAAAACATTCTGTACTTC; CDR3: CASSQAPVPLRMKNILYF
D: TRBD2; size: -; V: TRBV25-1; length: 16; J: TRBJ2-7; DNA: TGTGCCAGCAGTGAGGGGATAGCGGGCCCACCCTACGAGCAGTACTTC; CDR3: CASSEGIAGPPYEQYF
D: -; size: -; V: TRBV12-3/TRBV12-4; length: 12; J: TRBJ1-1; DNA: TGTGCCAGCAGTTTAGTTCGGCCAGGAGCTTTCTTT; CDR3: CASSLVRPGAFF
D: -; size: -; V: TRBV29-1; length: 13; J: TRBJ2-7; DNA: TGCAGCGTTTCCAGGGACATTTACAATGAGCAGTACTTC; CDR3: CSVSRDIYNEQYF
D: -; size: once; V: TRBV20-1; length: 14; J: TRBJ2-4; DNA: TGCAGTGCTAGCGGGGTCCCGAAATCAAACATTCAGTACTTC; CDR3: CSASGVPKSNIQYF